One sample yielded the 8 T cell receptor beta chains listed below, sequenced in a study of cytotoxic CD8 clonotypes in ibrutinib-treated CLL. Clones were read by immunoSEQ multiplex PCR, and TCRdb kept only the in-frame ones, dropping some. The sample carries fewer than 400,000 clones, about 61% recorded once. Specimen: PBMCs, collected after 36 months of ibrutinib treatment. These receptor sequences come from a human donor with chronic lymphocytic leukemia.

The chain couples TRBV2 to TRBJ2-5, with TRBD1 identical over 9 bases. Germline V gene lookup returns CDR1 SNHLY and CDR2 FYNNEI. V was pared by 4 bases and J by 5 bases, with 11 bases of the junction left unmatched. This CDR3 region has 16 residues. CDR3 sequence: CASSARDRVIDETQYF. As DNA, the CDR3 is TGTGCCAGCAGTGCCCGGGACAGGGTAATCGATGAGACCCAGTACTTC. Combining the CDR3 with reference TRBV2 and TRBJ2-5 gives the whole variable domain EPEVTQTPSHQVTQMGQEVILRCVPISNHLYFYWYRQILGQKVEFLVSFYNNEISEKSEIFDDQFSVERPDGSNFTLKIRSTKLEDSAMYFCASSARDRVIDETQYFGPGTRLLVL.

V is TRBV6-1 and J is TRBJ2-2; weak D call: TRBD2 (6 bases). V shed 2 bases and J shed 6 bases, with 10 bases lying between them. The germline CDR1 and CDR2 sequences are MNHNS and SASEGT. The CDR3 sequence is 14 residues long. The chain's CDR3 is CASSEIGGSGELFF. Here the CDR3 DNA reads TGTGCCAGCAGTGAAATCGGGGGTTCCGGGGAGCTGTTTTTT.

This chain uses TRBV9 with TRBJ2-4; tentative D call: TRBD1 (5 bases). Germline CDR1 and CDR2: SGDLS and YYNGEE. The V and J ends lost 0 bases and 0 bases respectively, with 16 bases between them. This CDR3 contains 18 residues. The chain's CDR3 is CASSVEQDARLAKNIQYF. The DNA for the CDR3 is TGTGCCAGCAGCGTAGAACAGGACGCCAGGCTAGCCAAAAACATTCAGTACTTC.

This clone was observed a few times. The chain is built from TRBV2 and TRBJ2-3; D may be TRBD1 (5 bases). The CDR3 runs to 12 residues. The V and J ends lost 7 bases and 2 bases respectively, with 7 bases between them. Germline CDR1 reads SNHLY; CDR2 reads FYNNEI. The CDR3 nucleotides are TGTGCCAGCAACAGGTTCACAGATACGCAGTATTTT. Protein sequence: CASNRFTDTQYF.

The gene calls are TRBV2 and TRBJ2-2; D gene uncertain. Germline CDR1 SNHLY, CDR2 FYNNEI. With 4 bases removed from V and 1 base from J, the gap between germline ends came to 10 bases. There are 15 residues in the CDR3. For the CDR3, the DNA is TGTGCCAGCAGTGTGGAAGGGATGAACACCGGGGAGCTGTTTTTT. Translation: CASSVEGMNTGELFF.

V and J are TRBV10-2 and TRBJ2-1; D is possibly TRBD2 (5 bases). The CDR3 covers 12 residues. Germline loops: CDR1 WSHSY, CDR2 SAAADI. V lost 6 bases and J lost 8, with 11 bases in between. CDR3 sequence reads: CASRRASYEQFF. Written as DNA, the CDR3 is TGCGCCAGCAGGAGGGCTAGCTATGAGCAGTTCTTC.

The chain combines TRBV6-1 with TRBJ2-7; D unclear. This CDR3 has 13 amino acids. The V gene lost 4 bases and the J gene lost 2 bases, with 9 bases spanning the gap. Germline V gene sequence: CDR1 MNHNS, CDR2 SASEGT. The CDR3 here is CASSATPTYEQYF. Written as DNA, the CDR3 is TGTGCCAGCAGTGCGACACCAACCTACGAGCAGTACTTC.

The V gene is TRBV9, the J gene TRBJ2-2; D is perhaps TRBD2 (6 bases). Looked up from germline, CDR1 is SGDLS and CDR2 is YYNGEE. Between the trimmed V and J ends, which lost 0 bases and 0 bases, there was a span of 6 bases. This CDR3 is 15 amino acids long. For the CDR3, the DNA is TGTGCCAGCAGCGTAGGCGGGGCGAACACCGGGGAGCTGTTTTTT. Translated, it gives CASSVGGANTGELFF.